The present TCR beta chain was sequenced within a study of cytomegalovirus exposure and HLA in healthy donors (TCRdb year 2017). Notes on the research overall: In an earlier analysis of 587 of the donors, 250 to 350 Gb of sequence data and 100 million or so unique TCR beta sequences from roughly 200 million T cells were reported. Roughly 300 gigabases of sequencing data and tens of millions of unique TCR sequences were included in an early release covering 550 to 650 HLA-typed donors. The genetic ancestry cluster associated with self-reported Caucasian donors included 81% of the 398 genotyped donors. The aim of the study was to test whether cataloging public T cell receptors could identify signatures of past pathogen exposure. The study profiled the T cell repertoires of some 610 subjects by immunosequencing and related them to cytomegalovirus serostatus. Besides the first cohort of 500 to 700 subjects, a separate validation cohort made up of 120 different subjects was used. To predict cytomegalovirus infection status, the study combined high-throughput TCR immunosequencing, statistical association of individual TCRs with disease status, and machine learning. A later analysis re-examined previously published TCR beta repertoires from more than 650 donors and added high-resolution HLA genotyping to investigate patterns of TCR occurrence. In the later analysis, no new phenotypic data were used to find candidate immune exposures; instead, reliance was placed on TCR beta sequences and their occurrence across donors. An earlier analysis of about 600 of the donors used high-throughput TCR beta sequencing to judge whether each TCR beta V gene segment behaved as functional or pseudogenic. Alongside the repertoire data, information on donor age, sex, ethnicity and CMV serostatus was compiled. Genome-wide SNP genotypes for about 65% of the 666 donors were used in a later genetic analysis, which treated that subset as a discovery cohort. All discovery cohort repertoires had been generated on a single sequencing platform. HLA typing covered class I and class II loci at four-digit resolution. Typing coverage differed by locus: A, B, C, DRB1 and DQB1 were typed in roughly 620-640 donors, DQA1 in approximately 520, DPA1 in 606, and DPB1 in around 440. Because of strong linkage in the cohort, four to six DR-DQ haplotypes were treated as single units for association and clustering. Among about 400 genotyped donors of the cohort, an average of approximately 240,000 unique TCR beta nucleotide sequences was sequenced per donor, of which about 19% were non-productive. Study-wide conclusions, independent of this receptor: The classifier was reported to diagnose cytomegalovirus status with high specificity and sensitivity in both the original and validation cohorts. According to a later analysis, parvovirus B19, influenza, CMV and Epstein-Barr virus appeared linked to several top co-occurrence clusters. In a later analysis, most CMV-associated TCR beta chains were found to appear HLA-restricted, with HLA associations seemingly driven largely by CMV exposure. Specific HLA alleles were associated with 18,000 or so TCR beta sequences at a false discovery rate of 0.05 in a later analysis. Because counts were too low, roughly 18 rarely observed V segments, including chromosome 9 orphons, were left out of the earlier analysis of 500 to 750 of the donors. According to a later genetic analysis, donors in an Asian-associated ancestry cluster had fewer N-insertions in productive TCRs than the approximately 650-donor mean. In a later analysis, HLA-associated TCR beta chains showed more clonal expansion and lower generation probabilities than non-associated chains that were equally common. A further reported finding was that TCR beta sequences accurately predicted the HLA-A and HLA-B alleles for most subjects in the first cohort. In the study, some 180 TCR beta chains were listed as associated with cytomegalovirus. Sequencing depth was assumed to be roughly uniform across donors in the presence/absence analyses, though that assumption may not hold. The only immune exposure information available for the cohort was CMV serostatus. Only TCR beta chains were sequenced in this cohort, and the absence of alpha or paired-chain data limited detectable features. The 87-base-pair reads could not distinguish some IMGT-functional V segments, including TRBV6-2 and TRBV6-3, so those segments were excluded. Most TCR sequences were seen in very few donors, while some public TCRs were found in many individuals. V-gene and J-gene trimming of TCR beta chains was associated with a missense DCLRE1C variant in a later genetic analysis, and the association was replicated in an independent cohort. Because HLA typing was unavailable for some donors at each locus, only the typed subset was used in association tests. The authors suggested that the approach could potentially be generalized to other disease states and immunological phenotypes. A group of highly shared sequence variants was considered likely to be a technical artifact of the sequencing pipeline. In a later analysis, TCR association rates were found to vary across HLA loci, with the most associated TCRs seen for DRB1 alleles and the fewest for HLA-C alleles. Linkage disequilibrium might explain the correlated functional status among segregating V segments, but an unknown experimental factor could not be excluded. Assigning TCR associations to individual alleles was difficult when HLA alleles, especially DR and DQ, strongly co-occurred. In an earlier analysis of about 550 of the donors, most TCR beta V segments were observed in productive rearrangements about 87% or about 30% of the time, broadly matching IMGT annotations. A few of the identified cytomegalovirus-associated TCR beta chains were confirmed in vitro to be specific for cytomegalovirus antigens.

The library was obtained by the immunoSEQ multiplex PCR assay. For the multiplex PCR, a mixture combining 60 forward primers for TCR Vbeta segments and 13 reverse primers for TCR Jbeta segments was used. A multiplex PCR assay on genomic DNA amplified the CDR3 region of rearranged TCR beta genes. The Illumina HiSeq System was used to sequence the amplified TCR beta libraries as 87-base-pair reads. The original methods were these. Across the 640 or so repertoires, a later analysis counted tens of millions of unique TCR beta chains, 8.5 million to 12 million of which were shared by at least two donors. Raw reads were error-corrected and collapsed into unique sequences with a nearest-neighbor algorithm that merged closely related sequences to remove PCR and sequencing errors. V, D and J gene segments were assigned by aligning CDR3 sequences to IMGT reference sequences. For a sequence to be retained, a match of at least six nucleotides was required to both a V gene segment and a J gene segment. A rearrangement counted as productive if the CDR3 had no stop codons and remained in frame with V and J, and every other rearrangement counted as non-productive. Following IMGT convention, CDR3 was defined as the stretch from the second conserved V-encoded cysteine to the conserved J-encoded phenylalanine. In an earlier analysis of more than 550 of the donors, sequences lacking an unambiguous match to a single V gene segment were excluded. In an earlier analysis of some 590 of the donors, a V segment was called functional when productive rearrangements were above 56.7%, and segregating when the standard deviation between donors exceeded 5%. A statistical classification framework was developed to diagnose cytomegalovirus status using the catalog of TCR beta chain sequences. In a later analysis, TCR nucleotide sequences were compared against IMGT/GENE-DB human TR gene sequences so that V and J genes could be assigned. In a later analysis, CDR3 sequences and most-parsimonious VDJ recombination scenarios were assigned using the TCRdist pipeline. In a later analysis, each TCR beta chain was defined by its CDR3 amino acid sequence together with its V-gene family, and reads lacking a unique V-gene family were excluded. To address suspected cross-contamination and a sequencing artifact, a later analysis removed 592 highly shared, low-generation-probability nucleotide sequences. For each public chain, a later analysis derived a clonal expansion index from normalized ranks of inferred template counts within each repertoire. A later analysis computed generation probabilities with a VDJ recombination model fitted to out-of-frame rearrangements, and checked the results against IGoR. A later analysis scored TCR-TCR, TCR-HLA and TCR-CMV co-occurrence with hypergeometric tests, applying a repertoire-size bias correction to TCR pairs. In a later analysis, false discovery rates were estimated by permuting HLA or CMV assignments 20 times. In a later analysis, co-occurring TCRs were grouped with DBSCAN, and TCRdist sequence similarity was added when clustering was performed within HLA-allele-positive subsets. Repertoires with fewer than 30,000 or more than 120,000 public chains, plus five repertoires with anomalous nucleotide sharing, were excluded from co-occurrence clustering. Drawn from immuneACCESS, this table holds only the in-frame rearrangements with V and J called that TCRdb kept. Clones are partly lost; checked studies trace under half to an unresolved V gene and leave the rest unexplained. V and J calls and clone size are copied from that table; D and trimming were computed from the DNA. This sample's records show around 130,000 clones. Of the sample, about 1.4% falls within the top ten clones.

Of note for this clone: The clone's antigen remains unknown.

The CDR3 covers 12 residues, taking in both the cysteine and the phenylalanine. Kept here is only the CDR3 DNA, which spans 36 bases and is read in frame from base 1. From a lookup of the germline V gene, CDR1 and CDR2 are SQVTM and ANQGSEA. V is reduced by 5 bases and J by 6 bases, leaving a spacing of 13 bases between them. The cohort was made up of approximately 670 healthy bone marrow donors. Cohort members were all nominally healthy when sampled, although unrecorded immune exposures were likely present. The donor tested CMV seronegative and was one of the 352 seronegative cohort members. Every donor gave a peripheral blood sample, and the peripheral blood mononuclear cells from that sample were used for TCR beta sequencing. The Qiagen DNeasy Blood Extraction Kit was used to extract genomic DNA from the blood cell samples.

This TCR was recovered from a middle-aged woman in good health and CMV-seronegative. The chain was built from TRBV29-1 and TRBJ1-2; confidence is insufficient to name the D gene. Sequences were obtained from PBMCs. In nucleotide form, the sequence is TGCAGCGTTTCGCGAGGTCAGAATGGCTACACCTTC. Translation gives CSVSRGQNGYTF.